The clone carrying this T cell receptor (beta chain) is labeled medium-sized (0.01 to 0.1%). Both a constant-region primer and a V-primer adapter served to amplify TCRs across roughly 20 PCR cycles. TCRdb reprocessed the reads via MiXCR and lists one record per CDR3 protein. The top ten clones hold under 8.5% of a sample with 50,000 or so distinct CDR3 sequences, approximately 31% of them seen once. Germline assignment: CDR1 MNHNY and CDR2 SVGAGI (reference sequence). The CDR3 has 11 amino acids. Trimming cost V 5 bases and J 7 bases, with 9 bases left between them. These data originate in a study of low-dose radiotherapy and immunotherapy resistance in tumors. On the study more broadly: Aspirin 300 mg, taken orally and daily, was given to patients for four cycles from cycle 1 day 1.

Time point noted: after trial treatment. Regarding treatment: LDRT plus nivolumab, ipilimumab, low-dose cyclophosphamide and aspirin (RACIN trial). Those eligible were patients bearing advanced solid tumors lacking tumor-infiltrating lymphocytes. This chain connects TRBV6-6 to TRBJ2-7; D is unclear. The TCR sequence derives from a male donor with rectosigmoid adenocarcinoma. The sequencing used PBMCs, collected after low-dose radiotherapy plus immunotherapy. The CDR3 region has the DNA TGTGCCAGCAGTGAAAGGAGAGAGCAGTACTTC. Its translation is CASSERREQYF.